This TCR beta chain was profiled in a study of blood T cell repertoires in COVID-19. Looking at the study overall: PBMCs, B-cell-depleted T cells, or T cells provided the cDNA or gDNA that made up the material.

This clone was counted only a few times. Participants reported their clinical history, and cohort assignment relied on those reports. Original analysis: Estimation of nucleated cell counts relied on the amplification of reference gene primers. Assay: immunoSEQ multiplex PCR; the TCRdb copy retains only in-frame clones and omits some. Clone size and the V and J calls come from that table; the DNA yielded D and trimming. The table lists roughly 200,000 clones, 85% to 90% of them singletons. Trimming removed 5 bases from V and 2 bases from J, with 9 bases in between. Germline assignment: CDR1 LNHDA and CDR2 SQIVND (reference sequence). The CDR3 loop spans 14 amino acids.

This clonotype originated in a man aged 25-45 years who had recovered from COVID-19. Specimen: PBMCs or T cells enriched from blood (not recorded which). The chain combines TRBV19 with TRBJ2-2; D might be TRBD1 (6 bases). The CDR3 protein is CASSWDINTGELFF. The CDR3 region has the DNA TGTGCCAGTAGTTGGGACATCAACACCGGGGAGCTGTTTTTT.